This record looks at one TCR beta chain sequence and its context. The sample originates from a study of somatic mutations in cytotoxic T cells in rheumatoid arthritis. Germline CDR1 reads MNHEY; CDR2 reads SMNVEV (reference sequence). The germline V and J ends were trimmed by 8 bases and 9 bases, with 17 bases remaining between them. The length of the CDR3 is 13 residues. Positive selection with magnetic beads achieved the isolation of CD4+ and CD8+ cells, followed by a flow cytometry check of purity. Method: immunoSEQ multiplex PCR; TCRdb's copy keeps in-frame clones and lacks some. The sample has 4,200 or so clones; approximately 90% are singletons.

The chain carries TRBV27 and TRBJ2-1, with a possible D match to TRBD1 (5 bases). The sequence was collected from a woman aged 70-85 years with rheumatoid arthritis. The specimen was CD8+ T cells sorted from blood. The CDR3 here is CASSLQGDGEQFF. The DNA for the CDR3 is TGTGCCAGCTCGCTCCAGGGCGATGGTGAGCAGTTCTTC.